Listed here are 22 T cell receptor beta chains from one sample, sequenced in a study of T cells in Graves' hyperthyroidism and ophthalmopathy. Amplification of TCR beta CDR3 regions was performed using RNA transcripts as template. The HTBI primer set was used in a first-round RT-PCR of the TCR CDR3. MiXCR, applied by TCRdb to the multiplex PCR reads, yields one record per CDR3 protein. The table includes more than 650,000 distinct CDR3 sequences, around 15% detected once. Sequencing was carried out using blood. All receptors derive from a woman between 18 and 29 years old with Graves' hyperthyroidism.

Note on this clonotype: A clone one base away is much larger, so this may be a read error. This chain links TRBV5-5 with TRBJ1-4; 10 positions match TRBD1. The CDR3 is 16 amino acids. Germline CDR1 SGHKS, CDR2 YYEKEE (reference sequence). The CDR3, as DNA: TGTGTCAGCAGCGTGGGACAGGGGATAGCTAATGAAAAACTGTTTTTT. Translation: CVSSVGQGIANEKLFF.

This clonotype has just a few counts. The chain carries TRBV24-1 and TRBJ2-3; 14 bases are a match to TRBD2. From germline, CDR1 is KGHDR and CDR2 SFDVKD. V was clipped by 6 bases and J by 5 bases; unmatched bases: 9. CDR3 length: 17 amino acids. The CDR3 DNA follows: TGTGCCACCAGTACCGGGACTAGCGGGAGTAATAGAGATACGCAGTATTTT. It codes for CATSTGTSGSNRDTQYF.

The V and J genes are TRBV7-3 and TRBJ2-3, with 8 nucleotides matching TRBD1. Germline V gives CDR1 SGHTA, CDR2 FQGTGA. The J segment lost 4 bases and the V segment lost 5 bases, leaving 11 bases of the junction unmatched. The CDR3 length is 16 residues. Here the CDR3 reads CASSLLLDREADTQYF. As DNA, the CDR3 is TGTGCCAGCAGCCTGCTCCTGGACAGGGAGGCAGATACGCAGTATTTT.

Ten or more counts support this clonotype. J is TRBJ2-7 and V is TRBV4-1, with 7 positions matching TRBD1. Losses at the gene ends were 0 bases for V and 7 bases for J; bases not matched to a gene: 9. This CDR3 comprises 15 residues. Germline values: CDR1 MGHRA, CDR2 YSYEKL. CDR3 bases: TGCGCCAGCAGCCAAGAATGGACAGGCTCTCGGGAGCAGTACTTC. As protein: CASSQEWTGSREQYF.

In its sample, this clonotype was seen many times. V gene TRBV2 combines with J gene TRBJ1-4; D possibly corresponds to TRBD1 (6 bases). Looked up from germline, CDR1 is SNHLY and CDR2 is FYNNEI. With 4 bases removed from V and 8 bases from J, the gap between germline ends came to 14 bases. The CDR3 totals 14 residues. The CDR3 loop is CASSAVPGDEKLFF. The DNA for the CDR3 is TGTGCCAGCAGTGCCGTCCCAGGGGACGAAAAACTGTTTTTT. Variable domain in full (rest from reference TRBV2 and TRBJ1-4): EPEVTQTPSHQVTQMGQEVILRCVPISNHLYFYWYRQILGQKVEFLVSFYNNEISEKSEIFDDQFSVERPDGSNFTLKIRSTKLEDSAMYFCASSAVPGDEKLFFGSGTQLSVL.

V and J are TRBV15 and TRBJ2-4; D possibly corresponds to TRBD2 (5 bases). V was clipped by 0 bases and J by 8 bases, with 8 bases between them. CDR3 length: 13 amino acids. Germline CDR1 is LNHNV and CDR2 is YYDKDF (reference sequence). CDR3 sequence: CATSRDPGDIQYF. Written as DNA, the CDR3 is TGTGCCACCAGCAGAGACCCCGGGGACATTCAGTACTTC.

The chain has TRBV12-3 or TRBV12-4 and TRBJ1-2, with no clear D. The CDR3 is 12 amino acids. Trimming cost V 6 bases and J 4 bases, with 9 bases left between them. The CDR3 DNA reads TGTGCCAGCAGGAGAACAGCCTATGGCTACACCTTC. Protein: CASRRTAYGYTF.

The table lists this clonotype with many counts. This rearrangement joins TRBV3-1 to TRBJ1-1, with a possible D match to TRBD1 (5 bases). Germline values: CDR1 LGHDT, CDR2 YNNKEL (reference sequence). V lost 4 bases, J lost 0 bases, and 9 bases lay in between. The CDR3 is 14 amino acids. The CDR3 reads CASSLRAMNTEAFF. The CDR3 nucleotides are TGTGCCAGCAGCCTCAGGGCCATGAACACTGAAGCTTTCTTT.

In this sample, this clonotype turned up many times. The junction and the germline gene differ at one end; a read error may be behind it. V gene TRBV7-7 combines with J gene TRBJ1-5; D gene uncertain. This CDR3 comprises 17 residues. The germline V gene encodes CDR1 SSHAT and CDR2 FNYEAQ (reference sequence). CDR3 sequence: CASSLSSGLNSNQPQHF. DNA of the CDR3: TGTGCTAGCAGCTTGTCCAGCGGACTAAATAGCAATCAGCCCCAGCATTTT.

Written as DNA, the CDR3 is TGTGCCAGCAGTGAAAGGGGACTAGATCTCTACGAGCAGTACTTC. This sequence encodes CASSERGLDLYEQYF. V and J are TRBV12-3 or TRBV12-4 and TRBJ2-7; 8 bases align to TRBD2. This CDR3 has 15 amino acids. With 5 bases clipped from V and 3 bases from J, the junction kept 9 bases outside the gene matches.

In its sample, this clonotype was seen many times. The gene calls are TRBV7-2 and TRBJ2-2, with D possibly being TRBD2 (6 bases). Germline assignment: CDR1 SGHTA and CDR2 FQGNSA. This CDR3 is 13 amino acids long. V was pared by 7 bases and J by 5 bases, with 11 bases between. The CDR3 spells CASTPRGTGELFF. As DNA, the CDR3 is TGTGCCAGCACCCCCCGGGGGACCGGGGAGCTGTTTTTT.

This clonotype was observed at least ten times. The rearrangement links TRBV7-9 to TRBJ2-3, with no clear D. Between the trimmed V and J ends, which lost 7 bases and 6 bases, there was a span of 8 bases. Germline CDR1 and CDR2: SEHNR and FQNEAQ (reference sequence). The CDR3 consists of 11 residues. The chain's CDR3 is CASTKDDTQYF. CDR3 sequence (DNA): TGTGCCAGCACTAAGGATGATACGCAGTATTTT.

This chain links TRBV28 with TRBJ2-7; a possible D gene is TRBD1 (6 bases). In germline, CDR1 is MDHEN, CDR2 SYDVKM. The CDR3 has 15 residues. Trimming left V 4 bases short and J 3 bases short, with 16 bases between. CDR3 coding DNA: TGTGCCAGCAGTTCCAGAACAGGGATACTCTACGAGCAGTACTTC. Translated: CASSSRTGILYEQYF.

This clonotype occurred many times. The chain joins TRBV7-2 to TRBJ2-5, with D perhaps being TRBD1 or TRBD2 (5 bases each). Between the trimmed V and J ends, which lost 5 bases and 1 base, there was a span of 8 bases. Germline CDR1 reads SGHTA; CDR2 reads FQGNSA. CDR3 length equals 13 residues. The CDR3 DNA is TGTGCCAGCAGCGGGGGACCCCAAGAGACCCAGTACTTC. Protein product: CASSGGPQETQYF.

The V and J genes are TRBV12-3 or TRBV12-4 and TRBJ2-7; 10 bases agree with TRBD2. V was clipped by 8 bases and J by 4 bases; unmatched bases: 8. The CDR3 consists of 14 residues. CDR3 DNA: TGTGCCAGCGGGGGGGTAGCGGGAGGATACGAGCAGTACTTC. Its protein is CASGGVAGGYEQYF.

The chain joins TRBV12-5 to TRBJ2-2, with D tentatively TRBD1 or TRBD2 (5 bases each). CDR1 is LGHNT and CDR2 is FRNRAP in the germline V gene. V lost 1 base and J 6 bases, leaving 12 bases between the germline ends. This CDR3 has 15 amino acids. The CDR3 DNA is TGTGCTAGTGGTTTGGGGATAGGGGAGTCCGGGGAGCTGTTTTTT. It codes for CASGLGIGESGELFF.

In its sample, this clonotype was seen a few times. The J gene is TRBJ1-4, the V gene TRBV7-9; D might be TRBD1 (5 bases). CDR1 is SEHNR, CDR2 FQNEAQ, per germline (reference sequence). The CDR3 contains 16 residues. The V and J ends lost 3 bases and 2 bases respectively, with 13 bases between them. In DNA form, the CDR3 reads TGTGCCAGCAGCTTTCGACCGACAGCCACTAATGAAAAACTGTTTTTT. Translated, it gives CASSFRPTATNEKLFF.

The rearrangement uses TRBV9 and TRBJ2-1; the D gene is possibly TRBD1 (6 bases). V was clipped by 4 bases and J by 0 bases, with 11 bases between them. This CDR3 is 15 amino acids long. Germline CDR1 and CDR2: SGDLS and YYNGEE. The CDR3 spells CASSTRQASYNEQFF. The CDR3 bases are TGTGCCAGCAGCACCCGACAGGCCTCCTACAATGAGCAGTTCTTC.

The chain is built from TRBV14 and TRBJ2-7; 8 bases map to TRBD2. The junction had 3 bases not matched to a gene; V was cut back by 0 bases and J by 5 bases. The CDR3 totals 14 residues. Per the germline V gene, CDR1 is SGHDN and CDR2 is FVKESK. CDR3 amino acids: CASSQELAANEQYF. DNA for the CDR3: TGTGCCAGCAGCCAAGAACTAGCGGCGAACGAGCAGTACTTC.

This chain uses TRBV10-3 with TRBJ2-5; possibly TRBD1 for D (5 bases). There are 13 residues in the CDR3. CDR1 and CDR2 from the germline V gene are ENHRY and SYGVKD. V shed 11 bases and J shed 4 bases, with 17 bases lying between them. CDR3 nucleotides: TGTGCCGTAAGGGGAAGGCAAGGAGAGACCCAGTACTTC. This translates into CAVRGRQGETQYF.

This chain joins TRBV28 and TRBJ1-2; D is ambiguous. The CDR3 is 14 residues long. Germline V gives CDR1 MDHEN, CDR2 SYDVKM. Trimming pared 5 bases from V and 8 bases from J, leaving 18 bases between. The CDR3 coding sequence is TGTGCCAGCAGTCCACCCACGGCCCCATGGGGCTACACCTTC. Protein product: CASSPPTAPWGYTF.

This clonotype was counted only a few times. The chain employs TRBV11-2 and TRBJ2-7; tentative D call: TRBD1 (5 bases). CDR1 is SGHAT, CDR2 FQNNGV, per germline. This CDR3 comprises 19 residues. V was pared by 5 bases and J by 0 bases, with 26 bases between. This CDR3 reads CASSRHHYGVDRDSYEQYF. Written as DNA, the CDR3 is TGTGCCAGCAGCAGACATCACTATGGGGTAGACAGAGACTCCTACGAGCAGTACTTC.